This T cell receptor beta chain was identified in a study of T cell responses to AZD1222 COVID-19 vaccine. Clones were sequenced by immunoSEQ multiplex PCR, and TCRdb holds only the in-frame ones, with some missing. The table lists more than 75,000 clones, around 82% of them singletons. Study-wide points: Regions 160-218 and 743-854 dominated among vaccine-associated CD4 TCRs spanning spike.

CDR1 is MDHEN, CDR2 SYDVKM, per germline. The ends were cut back, 4 bases at V and 0 bases at J, with 16 bases in the middle. CDR3 length equals 17 residues. Concerning this clone itself: The antigen is unknown.

The TCR originated in an adult who received the AZD1222 COVID-19 vaccine. This material consisted of peripheral blood, taken 28 days after the second AZD1222 dose. The chain recombines TRBV28 with TRBJ2-1; D gene ambiguous. CDR3 sequence: CASSYPRHIRSYNEQFF. The CDR3 DNA is TGTGCCAGCAGTTATCCGCGCCATATCCGCTCCTACAATGAGCAGTTCTTC.